This record covers a single T cell receptor (beta chain). No antigen is known for it. Qualities for individual bases were not recorded, and no much larger clone is one base off. The data are from a study of CD8+ T cells in alopecia areata (dated by TCRdb to about 2018). About the full investigation: High-throughput TCRbeta sequencing was used to examine T cell clonal expansion in alopecia areata in both the C3H/HeJ mouse model and human patients. In humans, TCRbeta sequencing was performed on scalp tissue and on sorted CD4+ and CD8+ peripheral blood T cells from healthy controls and from patients with patchy or totalis/universalis alopecia areata. Clonality in the scalp was compared among normal scalp (n=4), patchy alopecia areata scalp (n=8), and alopecia totalis/universalis scalp (n=8). The RNA source kit depended on sample type: the PAXgene miRNA kit for fixed scalp, the miRNeasy kit for PBMCs, and the RNeasy kit for mouse skin. immunoSEQ multiplex PCR using 35 Vbeta forward primers and 13 Jbeta reverse primers was used to amplify TCRbeta CDR3 regions.

Overall study results and their limits: Higher clonality and more expanded CD8+ clones were observed in lesional scalp than in normal scalp, particularly in alopecia totalis/universalis, a finding suggestive of antigenic drive. TCR sequences shared between patients were less clear than in mice, possibly partly because of HLA diversity in the patient population. Unlike mouse skin, which is dominated by gammadelta T cells, normal human skin has resident alphabeta T cells that are also sequenced, and this complicates analysis of the scalp TCR repertoire.

After PBMCs were isolated by density centrifugation and stained for CD3, CD4 and CD8, a FACSAria was used to sort CD4+ and CD8+ T cells. Unaffected controls provided scalp biopsies and blood samples. Libraries were built with the immunoSEQ multiplex PCR assay. RNA was extracted from all samples and reverse transcribed into cDNA as template for TCR sequencing. First-strand cDNA was synthesized using SuperScript III with a 2:1 mix of oligo-dT and random hexamers. A synthetic immune receptor repertoire was used to gauge amplification bias, and whatever bias remained was removed computationally. The authors' analysis ran thus. Raw reads were preprocessed to remove errors, and CDR3 was defined by IMGT conventions from the conserved cysteine to phenylalanine. Clonality was computed as 1 minus the Shannon entropy, with the entropy normalized by log2 of the number of productive unique TCRs. Whether each scalp clone was CD4 or CD8 was inferred by checking scalp TCRbeta sequences against the CD4 and CD8 repertoires from sorted blood. This immuneACCESS table, as held by TCRdb, lists in-frame sequences with V and J called but not all clones. Of the missing ones, under half trace to an unresolved V gene in checked studies; the others have no known cause. The DNA gave D and trimming, while V, J and clone size come from that table. The sample includes about 200,000 clones, with more than 55% observed a single time. Clones ranked in the top ten supply around 5% of the sample.

The CDR3, cysteine through phenylalanine, is 14 amino acids long. The only DNA kept is the CDR3, 42 bases in frame from the first base. From a lookup of the germline V gene, CDR1 and CDR2 are SGHAT and FQNNGV. The germline V and J ends show losses of 5 bases and 4 bases respectively, and no gene match explains 4 bases of the junction. This chain joins TRBV11-2 to TRBJ2-5; the central 10 bases match TRBD1. The material sequenced was CD8+ T cells sorted from blood. This TCR was sampled from a human donor in good health. The CDR3 is CASSRQGAAETQYF. The DNA is as follows: TGTGCCAGCAGCCGACAGGGGGCTGCAGAGACCCAGTACTTC.